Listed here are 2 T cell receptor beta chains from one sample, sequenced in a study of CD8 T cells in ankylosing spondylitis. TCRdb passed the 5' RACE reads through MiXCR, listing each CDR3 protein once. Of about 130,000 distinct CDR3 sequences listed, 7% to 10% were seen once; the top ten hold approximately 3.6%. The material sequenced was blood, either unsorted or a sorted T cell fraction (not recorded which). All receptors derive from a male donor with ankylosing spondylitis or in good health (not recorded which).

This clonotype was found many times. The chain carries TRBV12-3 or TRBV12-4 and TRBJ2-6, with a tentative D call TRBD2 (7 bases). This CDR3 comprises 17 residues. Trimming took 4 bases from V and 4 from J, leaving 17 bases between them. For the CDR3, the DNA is TGTGCCAGCAGTTACGGGGGGCAGGATGCGGGGGCCAACGTCCTGACTTTC. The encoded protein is CASSYGGQDAGANVLTF.

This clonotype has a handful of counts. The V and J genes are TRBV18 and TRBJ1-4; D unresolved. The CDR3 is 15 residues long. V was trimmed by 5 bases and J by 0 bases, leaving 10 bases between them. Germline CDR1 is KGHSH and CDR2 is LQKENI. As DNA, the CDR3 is TGTGCCAGCTCAAATAGACGCGCAACTAATGAAAAACTGTTTTTT. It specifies CASSNRRATNEKLFF.